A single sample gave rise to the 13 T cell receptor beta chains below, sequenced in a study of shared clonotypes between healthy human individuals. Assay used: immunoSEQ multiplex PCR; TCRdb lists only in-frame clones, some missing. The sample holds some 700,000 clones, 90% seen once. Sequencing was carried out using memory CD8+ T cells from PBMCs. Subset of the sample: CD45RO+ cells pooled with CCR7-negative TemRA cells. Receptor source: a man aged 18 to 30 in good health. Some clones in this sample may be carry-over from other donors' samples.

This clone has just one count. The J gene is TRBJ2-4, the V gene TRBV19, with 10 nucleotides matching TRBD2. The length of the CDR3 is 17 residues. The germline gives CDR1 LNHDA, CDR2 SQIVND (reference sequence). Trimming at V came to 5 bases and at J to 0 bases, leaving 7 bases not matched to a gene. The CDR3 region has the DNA TGTGCCAGTAGTCCCTGGAGACTAGCGGGAGCCAAAAACATTCAGTACTTC. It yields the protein CASSPWRLAGAKNIQYF.

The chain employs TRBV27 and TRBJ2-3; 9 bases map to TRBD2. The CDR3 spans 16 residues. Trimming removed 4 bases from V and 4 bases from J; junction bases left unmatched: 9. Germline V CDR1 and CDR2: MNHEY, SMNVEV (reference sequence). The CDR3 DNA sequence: TGTGCCAGCAGTTCCCCCATGCGGGAGGGTCCAGATACGCAGTATTTT. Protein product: CASSSPMREGPDTQYF.

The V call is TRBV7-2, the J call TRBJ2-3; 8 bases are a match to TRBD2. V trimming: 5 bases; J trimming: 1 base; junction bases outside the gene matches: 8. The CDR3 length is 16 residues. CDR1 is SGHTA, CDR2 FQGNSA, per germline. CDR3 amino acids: CASSPGGGPGTDTQYF. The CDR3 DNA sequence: TGTGCCAGCAGCCCGGGGGGGGGTCCTGGCACAGATACGCAGTATTTT.

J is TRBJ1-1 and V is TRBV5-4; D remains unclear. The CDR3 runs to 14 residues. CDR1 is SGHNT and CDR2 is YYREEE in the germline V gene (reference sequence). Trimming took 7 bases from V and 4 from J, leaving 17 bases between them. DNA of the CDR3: TGTGCCAGCCGTCCTACGGCAGTGGGCACTGAAGCTTTCTTT. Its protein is CASRPTAVGTEAFF.

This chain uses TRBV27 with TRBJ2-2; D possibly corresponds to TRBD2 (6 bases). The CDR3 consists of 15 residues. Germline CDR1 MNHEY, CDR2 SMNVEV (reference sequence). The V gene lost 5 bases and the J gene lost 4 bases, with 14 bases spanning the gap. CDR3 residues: CASSPIPGATGELFF. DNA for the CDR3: TGTGCCAGCAGTCCCATCCCGGGAGCCACCGGGGAGCTGTTTTTT.

In nucleotides, the CDR3 is TGTGCCAGCAGTGAGTGGACAGGGAACCTCTACGAGCAGTACTTC. Translation: CASSEWTGNLYEQYF. The rearrangement joins TRBV2 to TRBJ2-7; 8 bases line up with TRBD1. The V gene's germline CDR1 is SNHLY and CDR2 FYNNEI. The CDR3 is 15 amino acids. Trimming cost V 3 bases and J 3 bases; bases outside gene matches: 7. Supplemented by reference TRBV2 and TRBJ2-7, the full variable domain reads EPEVTQTPSHQVTQMGQEVILRCVPISNHLYFYWYRQILGQKVEFLVSFYNNEISEKSEIFDDQFSVERPDGSNFTLKIRSTKLEDSAMYFCASSEWTGNLYEQYFGPGTRLTVT.

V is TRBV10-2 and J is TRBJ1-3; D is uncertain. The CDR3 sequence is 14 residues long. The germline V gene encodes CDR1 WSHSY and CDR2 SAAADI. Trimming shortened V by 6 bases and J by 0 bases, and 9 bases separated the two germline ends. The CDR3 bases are TGCGCCAGCAGGGACGGGCTCTCTGGAAACACCATATATTTT. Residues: CASRDGLSGNTIYF.

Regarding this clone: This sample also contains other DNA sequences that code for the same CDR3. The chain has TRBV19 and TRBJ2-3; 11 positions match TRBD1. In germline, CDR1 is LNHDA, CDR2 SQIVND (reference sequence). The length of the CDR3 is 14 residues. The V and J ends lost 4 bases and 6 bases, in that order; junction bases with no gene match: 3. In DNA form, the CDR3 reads TGTGCCAGTAGTACGGGACAGGGGGTTGATACGCAGTATTTT. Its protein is CASSTGQGVDTQYF.

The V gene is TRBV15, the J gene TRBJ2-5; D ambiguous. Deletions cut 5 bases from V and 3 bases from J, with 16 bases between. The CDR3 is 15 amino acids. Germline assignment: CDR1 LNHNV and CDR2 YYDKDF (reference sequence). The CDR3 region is CATSPGGKNKETQYF. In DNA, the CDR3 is TGTGCCACCAGCCCTGGCGGAAAGAATAAAGAGACCCAGTACTTC.

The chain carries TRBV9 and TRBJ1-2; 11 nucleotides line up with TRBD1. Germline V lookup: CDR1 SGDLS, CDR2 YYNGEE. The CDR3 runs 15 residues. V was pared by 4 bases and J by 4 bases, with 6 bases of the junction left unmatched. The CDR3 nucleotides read TGTGCCAGCAGCCCCGGGGGGACAGGGGGCTATGGCTACACCTTC. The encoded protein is CASSPGGTGGYGYTF.

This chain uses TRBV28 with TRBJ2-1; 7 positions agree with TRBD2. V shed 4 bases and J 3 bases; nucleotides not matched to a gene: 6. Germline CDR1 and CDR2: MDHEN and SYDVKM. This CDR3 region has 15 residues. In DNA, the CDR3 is TGTGCCAGCAGTTGGAGCGGGATTAGCTACAATGAGCAGTTCTTC. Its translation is CASSWSGISYNEQFF. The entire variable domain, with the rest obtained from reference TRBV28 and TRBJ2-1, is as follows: DVKVTQSSRYLVKRTGEKVFLECVQDMDHENMFWYRQDPGLGLRLIYFSYDVKMKEKGDIPEGYSVSREKKERFSLILESASTNQTSMYLCASSWSGISYNEQFFGPGTRLTVL.

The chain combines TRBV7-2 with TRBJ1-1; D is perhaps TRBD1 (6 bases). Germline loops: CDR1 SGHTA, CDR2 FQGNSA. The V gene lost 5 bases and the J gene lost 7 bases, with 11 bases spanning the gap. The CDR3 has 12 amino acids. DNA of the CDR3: TGTGCCAGCAGCCATCGGACAGTTGAAGCTTTCTTT. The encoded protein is CASSHRTVEAFF.

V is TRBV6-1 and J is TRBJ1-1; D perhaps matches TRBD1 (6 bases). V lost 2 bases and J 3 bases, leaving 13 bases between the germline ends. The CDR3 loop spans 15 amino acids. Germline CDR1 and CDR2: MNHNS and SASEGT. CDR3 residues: CASSELQGTYTEAFF. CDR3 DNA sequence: TGTGCCAGCAGTGAATTACAGGGTACCTACACTGAAGCTTTCTTT.